One and the same sample provided the 27 T cell receptor beta chains below, sequenced in a study of blood T cells in healthy people across ages. Alongside a J-beta primer mix, a sample-barcoded 5' primer served in a second PCR lasting about 6 to 12 cycles. TCRdb ran MiXCR on the 5' RACE reads and lists one entry per CDR3 protein. This repertoire shows hundreds of thousands of distinct CDR3 sequences, 40% to 65% found once; its top ten account for roughly 14%. The sequencing sample was made of blood. The receptors shown here come from an elderly woman in good health.

The genes are TRBV5-1 and TRBJ1-1; D gene ambiguous. This CDR3 is built from 14 residues. V was clipped by 3 bases and J by 1 base, with 10 bases between them. In germline, CDR1 is SGHRS, CDR2 YFSETQ. The CDR3 loop is CASSWGSTNTEAFF. CDR3 bases: TGCGCCAGCAGCTGGGGATCAACGAACACTGAAGCTTTCTTT.

In this sample, this clonotype turned up many times. The V gene is TRBV12-3 or TRBV12-4, the J gene TRBJ2-1; unclear D gene. This CDR3 spans 11 amino acids. V was cut by 10 bases and J by 12 bases, with 16 bases left in between. CDR3 residues: CATSSQHRQFF. The CDR3, as DNA: TGTGCCACCTCCTCCCAGCACCGGCAGTTCTTC.

This chain joins TRBV7-2 and TRBJ2-3; tentatively, D is TRBD1 (5 bases). CDR1 and CDR2 (germline): SGHTA, FQGNSA. V was cut by 3 bases and J by 2 bases, with 12 bases left in between. The CDR3 sequence is 15 residues long. The CDR3 protein is CASSFLGATTDTQYF. The CDR3 DNA reads TGTGCCAGCAGCTTTCTAGGGGCCACCACAGATACGCAGTATTTT.

The rearrangement joins TRBV9 to TRBJ1-1; weak D call: TRBD1 (5 bases). The germline V gene encodes CDR1 SGDLS and CDR2 YYNGEE. CDR3 length: 14 residues. Trimming left V 0 bases short and J 4 bases short, with 10 bases between. CDR3 in amino acids: CASSVVGASTEAFF. The CDR3 coding sequence is TGTGCCAGCAGCGTAGTAGGGGCGTCCACTGAAGCTTTCTTT. The complete variable domain, with remaining parts taken from reference TRBV9 and TRBJ1-1, reads DSGVTQTPKHLITATGQRVTLRCSPRSGDLSVYWYQQSLDQGLQFLIQYYNGEERAKGNILERFSAQQFPDLHSELNLSSLELGDSALYFCASSVVGASTEAFFGQGTRLTVV.

The chain employs TRBV12-3 or TRBV12-4 and TRBJ1-1; unclear D gene. The CDR3 is 12 amino acids. V lost 6 bases, J lost 7 bases, and 12 bases lay in between. CDR3 in amino acids: CASSFGQIEAFF. The CDR3 region has the DNA TGTGCCAGCAGCTTCGGGCAGATTGAAGCTTTCTTT.

The chain combines TRBV20-1 with TRBJ2-1; 10 bases line up with TRBD2. Trimming at V came to 3 bases and at J to 8 bases, leaving 7 bases not matched to a gene. The CDR3 runs 14 residues. CDR1 DFQATT and CDR2 SNEGSKA come from the germline V gene (reference sequence). CDR3 nucleotides: TGCAGTGCTAGCGTAGCGGGGGGTCCGCATGAGCAGTTCTTC. Translated: CSASVAGGPHEQFF.

The chain is built from TRBV20-1 and TRBJ1-2, with no clear D. Germline V CDR1 and CDR2: DFQATT, SNEGSKA (reference sequence). V lost 3 bases and J 8 bases, leaving 16 bases between the germline ends. This CDR3 spans 13 amino acids. DNA for the CDR3: TGCAGTGCTAGGGCGTCTGAGGGCTACGGCTACACCTTC. It encodes CSARASEGYGYTF.

The sample holds many counts of this clonotype. This chain connects TRBV12-3 or TRBV12-4 to TRBJ2-7; 9 bases are a match to TRBD1. The CDR3 runs 15 residues. The V segment lost 9 bases and the J segment 4 bases; nucleotides outside the gene matches: 13. CDR3 region: CASRKQGQGSYEQYF. The CDR3 DNA reads as TGTGCCAGTCGAAAGCAGGGACAGGGAAGTTACGAGCAGTACTTC.

This clonotype was seen only a few times. The chain links TRBV7-2 to TRBJ2-2, with 10 bases aligning to TRBD2. CDR1 and CDR2 (germline): SGHTA, FQGNSA. The CDR3 consists of 14 residues. J was trimmed by 7 bases and V by 6 bases; bases with no gene match: 5. CDR3 protein: CASRSGGDYGELFF. The CDR3 DNA reads as TGTGCCAGCAGGAGCGGGGGGGATTACGGGGAGCTGTTTTTT.

The rearrangement joins TRBV2 to TRBJ1-5; D might be TRBD1 (5 bases). This CDR3 has 14 residues. The ends were cut back, 3 bases at V and 4 bases at J, with 10 bases in the middle. Germline V CDR1 and CDR2: SNHLY, FYNNEI. The CDR3 loop is CASSDEGKNQPQHF. CDR3 coding DNA: TGTGCCAGCAGTGATGAGGGGAAGAATCAGCCCCAGCATTTT.

For this clonotype: This may arise from a read error, as a much more abundant clone is one base away. The V and J genes are TRBV7-3 and TRBJ2-3; D is uncertain. V lost 2 bases and J lost 4, with 13 bases in between. Per germline, CDR1 SGHTA and CDR2 FQGTGA. The CDR3 covers 15 residues. The chain's CDR3 is CASSLGHTPSDTQYF. Written as DNA, the CDR3 is TGTGCCAGCAGCTTAGGTCACACACCGTCAGATACGCAGTATTTT.

CDR3 coding DNA: TGTGCCAGCAGTTCCTCCCCAAACTATGGCTACACCTTC. It translates to CASSSSPNYGYTF. This rearrangement joins TRBV12-3 or TRBV12-4 to TRBJ1-2; D remains ambiguous. Trimming pared 4 bases from V and 2 bases from J, leaving 8 bases between. This CDR3 contains 13 residues.

This chain connects TRBV20-1 to TRBJ2-1; TRBD2 matches 16 bases. This CDR3 region has 21 residues. Germline lookup yields CDR1 DFQATT and CDR2 SNEGSKA (reference sequence). Trimming cost V 6 bases and J 7 bases; bases outside gene matches: 24. The CDR3 protein is CSALPRGGLAGGQGYGNEQFF. CDR3 DNA sequence: TGCAGTGCCCTACCTCGAGGGGGACTAGCGGGGGGGCAGGGGTATGGGAATGAGCAGTTCTTC.

The V call is TRBV7-9, the J call TRBJ2-4; D is unresolved. The V end was cut by 5 bases, the J end by 1 base, with 18 bases between. The CDR3 is made up of 17 amino acids. Germline loops: CDR1 SEHNR, CDR2 FQNEAQ (reference sequence). CDR3 DNA: TGTGCCAGCAGCCAAGGCTTTGGGTTGAGGGCCAAAAACATTCAGTACTTC. The encoded protein is CASSQGFGLRAKNIQYF.

This chain joins TRBV6-1 and TRBJ2-5; TRBD2 might be the D (6 bases). Germline V gene lookup returns CDR1 MNHNS and CDR2 SASEGT. The CDR3 is made up of 19 amino acids. V was cut by 1 base and J by 2 bases, with 23 bases left in between. The CDR3 nucleotides are TGTGCCAGCAGTGAAGGGGCGGGGCAGGCAAATTCAAAACAAGAGACCCAGTACTTC. Translation gives CASSEGAGQANSKQETQYF.

The chain has TRBV20-1 and TRBJ2-3; 7 nucleotides match TRBD2. The ends lost 0 bases at V and 0 bases at J; junction bases unmatched: 15. Germline CDR1 is DFQATT and CDR2 is SNEGSKA (reference sequence). The CDR3 is 19 residues long. The CDR3 sequence: CSARDPRIAGMPSTDTQYF. The CDR3, as DNA: TGCAGTGCTAGAGATCCGAGAATAGCGGGTATGCCCAGCACAGATACGCAGTATTTT.

A note on this clonotype: This sequence may be a read error, since a much larger clone differs from it by one base. The genes are TRBV5-1 and TRBJ2-3; the D gene is possibly TRBD2 (6 bases). Germline V lookup: CDR1 SGHRS, CDR2 YFSETQ. V shed 3 bases and J shed 6 bases, with 11 bases lying between them. The CDR3 has 13 amino acids. The CDR3 DNA reads as TGCGCCAGCAGCTGCGGGGTTTTGGATACGCAGTATTTT. Protein: CASSCGVLDTQYF.

This clonotype has only a few counts. The V gene is TRBV2, the J gene TRBJ2-3; TRBD1 matches 7 bases. Germline loops: CDR1 SNHLY, CDR2 FYNNEI. There are 15 residues in the CDR3. The trim removed 3 bases at V and 2 bases at J, leaving 5 bases unmatched. The CDR3 spells CASSDDREYTDTQYF. CDR3 bases: TGTGCCAGCAGTGACGACAGGGAATACACAGATACGCAGTATTTT.

This sequence joins TRBV12-3 or TRBV12-4 and TRBJ1-3, with D hard to call. This CDR3 has 16 amino acids. Trimming took off 1 base at V and 2 bases at J, with 12 bases between the two ends. The CDR3: CASSLDSLGPGNTIYF. Written as DNA, the CDR3 is TGTGCCAGCAGTTTAGATTCTTTGGGTCCTGGAAACACCATATATTTT.

Here the CDR3 DNA reads TGTGCCAGCAGCCAAGCCCTGGACTCCCAACAAGAGACCCAGTACTTC. Its protein product is CASSQALDSQQETQYF. V and J are TRBV4-2 and TRBJ2-5, with D maybe TRBD2 (5 bases). The V gene's germline CDR1 is LGHNA and CDR2 YNFKEQ. The CDR3 covers 16 residues. Between the trimmed V and J ends, which lost 1 base and 2 bases, there was a span of 14 bases.

This chain joins TRBV28 and TRBJ2-1; the match to TRBD2 covers 7 bases. This CDR3 comprises 16 residues. Germline-derived CDR1 and CDR2 are MDHEN and SYDVKM. Losses at the gene ends were 4 bases for V and 7 bases for J; bases not matched to a gene: 13. CDR3 in DNA: TGTGCCAGCAGTTCCGCCGGGGCGGGAGTGGTGAATGAGCAGTTCTTC. This sequence encodes CASSSAGAGVVNEQFF. The whole variable domain, remainder taken from reference TRBV28 and TRBJ2-1, is DVKVTQSSRYLVKRTGEKVFLECVQDMDHENMFWYRQDPGLGLRLIYFSYDVKMKEKGDIPEGYSVSREKKERFSLILESASTNQTSMYLCASSSAGAGVVNEQFFGPGTRLTVL.

This clonotype was observed many times. J is TRBJ2-5 and V is TRBV4-1, with 9 bases identical to TRBD2. Germline values: CDR1 MGHRA, CDR2 YSYEKL. The CDR3 covers 15 residues. V lost 4 bases to trimming and J lost 0 bases; unmatched junction nucleotides: 3. CDR3 sequence reads: CASSRASGNQETQYF. The CDR3 region has the DNA TGCGCCAGCAGCCGAGCTAGCGGGAACCAAGAGACCCAGTACTTC.

This clonotype was detected many times. The chain couples TRBV9 to TRBJ2-1, with D possibly matching TRBD1 (7 bases). The V end was cut by 3 bases, the J end by 3 bases, with 13 bases between. Germline V CDR1 and CDR2: SGDLS, YYNGEE. The CDR3 has 15 residues. The CDR3 region is CASSGGDSLYNEQFF. The CDR3 DNA is TGTGCCAGCAGCGGGGGGGACAGCCTCTACAATGAGCAGTTCTTC.

J is TRBJ2-3 and V is TRBV20-1; D is perhaps TRBD1 or TRBD2 (6 bases each). The ends were cut back, 1 base at V and 9 bases at J, with 17 bases in the middle. The CDR3 runs 14 residues. CDR1 is DFQATT, CDR2 SNEGSKA, per germline (reference sequence). The CDR3 sequence: CSARGGGNFVTQYF. For the CDR3, the DNA is TGCAGTGCTAGAGGAGGGGGGAATTTCGTGACGCAGTATTTT.

In the case of this clonotype: This may arise from a read error, as a much more abundant clone is one base away. V gene TRBV24-1 combines with J gene TRBJ1-2; possible D gene TRBD1, 5 bases. V lost 2 bases to trimming and J lost 12 bases, with 24 bases between them. CDR1 is KGHDR and CDR2 is SFDVKD in the germline V gene. This CDR3 has 16 residues. The CDR3 spells CATSDWVAGTSSGHTF. CDR3 in DNA: TGTGCCACCAGTGATTGGGTCGCGGGGACTTCAAGCGGCCACACCTTC.

The genes are TRBV20-1 and TRBJ2-3, with 7 bases fitting TRBD1. With V trimmed by 0 bases and J by 1 base, 4 bases remained unmatched. This CDR3 has 15 residues. Germline V gene lookup returns CDR1 DFQATT and CDR2 SNEGSKA (reference sequence). DNA for the CDR3: TGCAGTGCTAGAGATTTCACAGGGGGCACAGATACGCAGTATTTT. It yields the protein CSARDFTGGTDTQYF.

The genes are TRBV6-6 and TRBJ2-4; a weak D match, TRBD1 (6 bases). The assigned J gene may be wrong: the sequence end matches TRBJ2-5 better. Per the germline V gene, CDR1 is MNHNY and CDR2 is SVGAGI (reference sequence). This CDR3 is built from 14 residues. CDR3 in amino acids: CASRLQGSKETQYF. The CDR3 DNA follows: TGTGCCAGCCGCCTCCAGGGGTCGAAAGAGACCCAGTACTTC.